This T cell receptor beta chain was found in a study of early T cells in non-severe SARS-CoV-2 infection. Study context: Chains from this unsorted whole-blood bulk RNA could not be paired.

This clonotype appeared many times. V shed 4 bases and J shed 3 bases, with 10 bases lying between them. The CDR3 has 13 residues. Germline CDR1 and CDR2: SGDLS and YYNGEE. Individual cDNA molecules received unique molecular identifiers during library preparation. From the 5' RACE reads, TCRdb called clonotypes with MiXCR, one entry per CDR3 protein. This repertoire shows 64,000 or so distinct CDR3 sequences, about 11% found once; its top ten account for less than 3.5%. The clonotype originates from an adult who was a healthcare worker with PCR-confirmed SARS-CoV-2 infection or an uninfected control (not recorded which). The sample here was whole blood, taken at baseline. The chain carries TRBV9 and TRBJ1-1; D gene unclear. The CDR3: CASSTQIYTEAFF. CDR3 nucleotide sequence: TGTGCCAGCAGCACACAGATTTACACTGAAGCTTTCTTT.